This TCR beta chain was captured in a study of OX40 agonist ivuxolimab in advanced cancers. Study outcomes and limitations: Dose levels from 0.1 to 3.0 mg/kg saw CD4+ and CD8+ blood T cells expand clonally by week 6. Some nonresponders likewise displayed low normalized T-cell clonal expansion. Mean expanded clone counts were higher in CD8+ than CD4+ T cells.

Concerning this clone itself: Its cognate antigen is unknown.

The method was immunoSEQ multiplex PCR; TCRdb's version includes in-frame clones alone and lacks a portion of them. The repertoire holds roughly 28,000 clones, with roughly 87% as singletons. The length of the CDR3 is 18 residues. Germline loops: CDR1 ENHRY, CDR2 SYGVKD. Losses at the gene ends were 8 bases for V and 7 bases for J; bases not matched to a gene: 20. The receptor was isolated from an adult with an advanced solid tumor such as melanoma, head and neck, liver or kidney cancer. J is TRBJ2-1 and V is TRBV10-3, with 10 bases fitting TRBD1. Sequencing used CD4+ or CD8+ T cells sorted from blood, obtained in a trial of the OX40 agonist ivuxolimab. CDR3 in amino acids: CAIPKTNRQGASRNEQFF. The CDR3 DNA follows: TGTGCCATCCCGAAAACTAATCGACAGGGGGCCTCCCGTAATGAGCAGTTCTTC.